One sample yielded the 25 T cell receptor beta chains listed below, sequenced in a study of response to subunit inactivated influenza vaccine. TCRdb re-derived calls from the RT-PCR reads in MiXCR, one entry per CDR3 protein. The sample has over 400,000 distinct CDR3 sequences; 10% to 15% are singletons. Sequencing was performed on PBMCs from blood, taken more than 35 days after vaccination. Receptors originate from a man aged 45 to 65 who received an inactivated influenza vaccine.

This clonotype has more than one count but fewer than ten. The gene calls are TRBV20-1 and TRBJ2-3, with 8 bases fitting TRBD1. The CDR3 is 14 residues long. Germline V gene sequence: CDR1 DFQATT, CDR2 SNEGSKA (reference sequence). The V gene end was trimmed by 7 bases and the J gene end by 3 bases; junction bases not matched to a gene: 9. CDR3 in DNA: TGCAGTGATAGGGGGACAGGTCCTACAGATACGCAGTATTTT. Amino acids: CSDRGTGPTDTQYF.

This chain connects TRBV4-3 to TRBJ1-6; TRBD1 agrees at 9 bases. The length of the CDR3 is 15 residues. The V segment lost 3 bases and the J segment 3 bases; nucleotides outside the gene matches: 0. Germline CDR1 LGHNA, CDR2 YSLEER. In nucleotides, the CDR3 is TGCGCCAGCAGCCAGGGACAGGGCTATAATTCACCCCTCCACTTT. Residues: CASSQGQGYNSPLHF.

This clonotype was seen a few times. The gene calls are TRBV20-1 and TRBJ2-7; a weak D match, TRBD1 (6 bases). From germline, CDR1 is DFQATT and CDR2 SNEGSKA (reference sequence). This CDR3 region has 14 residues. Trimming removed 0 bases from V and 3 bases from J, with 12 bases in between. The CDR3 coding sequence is TGCAGTGCTAGAGATCGGGTAGGGGGCTACGAGCAGTACTTC. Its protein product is CSARDRVGGYEQYF.

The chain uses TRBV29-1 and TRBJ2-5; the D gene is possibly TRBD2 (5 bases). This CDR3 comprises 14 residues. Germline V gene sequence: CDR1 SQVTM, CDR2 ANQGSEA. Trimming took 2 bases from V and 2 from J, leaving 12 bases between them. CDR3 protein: CSVEYPGGQETQYF. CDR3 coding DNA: TGCAGCGTTGAATACCCGGGCGGGCAAGAGACCCAGTACTTC.

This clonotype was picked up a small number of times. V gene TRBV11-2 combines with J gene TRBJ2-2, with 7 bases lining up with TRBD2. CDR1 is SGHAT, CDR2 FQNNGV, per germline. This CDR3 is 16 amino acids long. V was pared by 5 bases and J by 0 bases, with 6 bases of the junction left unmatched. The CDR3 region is CASSILGGANTGELFF. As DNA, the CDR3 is TGTGCCAGCAGCATCCTTGGGGGGGCGAACACCGGGGAGCTGTTTTTT.

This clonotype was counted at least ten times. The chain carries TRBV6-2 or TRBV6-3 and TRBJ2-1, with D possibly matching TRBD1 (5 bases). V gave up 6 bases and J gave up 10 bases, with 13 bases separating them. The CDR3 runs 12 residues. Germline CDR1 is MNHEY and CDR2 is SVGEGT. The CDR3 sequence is CASSNPPGEQFF. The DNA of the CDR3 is TGTGCCAGCAGCAACCCACCAGGGGAGCAGTTCTTC.

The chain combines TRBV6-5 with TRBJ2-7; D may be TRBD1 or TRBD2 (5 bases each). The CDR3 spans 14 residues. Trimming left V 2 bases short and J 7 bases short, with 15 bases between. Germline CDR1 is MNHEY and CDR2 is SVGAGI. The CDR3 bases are TGTGCCAGCAGTTACGGTTCGGGACGGACGGAGCAGTACTTC. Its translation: CASSYGSGRTEQYF.

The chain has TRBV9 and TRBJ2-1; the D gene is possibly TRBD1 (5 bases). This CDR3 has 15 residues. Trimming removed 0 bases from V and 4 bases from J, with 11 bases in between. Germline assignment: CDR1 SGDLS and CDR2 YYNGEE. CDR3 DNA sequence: TGTGCCAGCAGCGTAGAGGGGTCAGGGTACAATGAGCAGTTCTTC. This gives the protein CASSVEGSGYNEQFF.

CDR3: CSARDLFTMREPYEQYF. CDR3 in DNA: TGCAGTGCTAGAGATCTATTCACTATGCGGGAGCCCTACGAGCAGTACTTC. The chain combines TRBV20-1 with TRBJ2-7; 7 positions match TRBD2. Germline CDR1 DFQATT, CDR2 SNEGSKA (reference sequence). CDR3 length: 17 amino acids. The junction had 13 bases not matched to a gene; V was cut back by 0 bases and J by 2 bases.

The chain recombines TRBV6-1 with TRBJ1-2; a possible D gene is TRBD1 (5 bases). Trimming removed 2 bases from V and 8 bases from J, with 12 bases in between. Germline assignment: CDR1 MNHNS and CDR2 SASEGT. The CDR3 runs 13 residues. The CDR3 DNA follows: TGTGCCAGCAGTGAAATGTATGACAGCGGCTACACCTTC. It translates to CASSEMYDSGYTF.

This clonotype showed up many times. The chain's CDR3 is CASSRDRGSQYF. In nucleotides, the CDR3 is TGTGCCAGCAGTCGGGACAGAGGTTCCCAGTACTTC. This rearrangement joins TRBV6-5 to TRBJ2-5; 7 positions agree with TRBD1. This CDR3 is built from 12 residues. The V and J ends lost 5 bases and 9 bases, in that order; junction bases with no gene match: 6. CDR1 and CDR2 (germline): MNHEY, SVGAGI.

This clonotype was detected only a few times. The CDR3 region is CSAQTANTEAFF. The CDR3 DNA reads as TGCAGTGCTCAGACGGCGAACACTGAAGCTTTCTTT. V is TRBV20-1 and J is TRBJ1-1; D is unresolved. Germline V lookup: CDR1 DFQATT, CDR2 SNEGSKA (reference sequence). Trimming cost V 5 bases and J 1 base, with 8 bases left between them. The CDR3 length is 12 residues.

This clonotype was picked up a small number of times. The CDR3 DNA follows: TGTGCCAGCAGTTATTCCACTATAGCAGAGAACTCTGGAAACACCATATATTTT. This gives the protein CASSYSTIAENSGNTIYF. V and J are TRBV6-5 and TRBJ1-3; the D is unclear. The V end lost 3 bases, the J end lost 0 bases, and 18 bases lay between the germline ends. Germline V gene data show CDR1 as MNHEY and CDR2 as SVGAGI. CDR3 size: 18 residues.

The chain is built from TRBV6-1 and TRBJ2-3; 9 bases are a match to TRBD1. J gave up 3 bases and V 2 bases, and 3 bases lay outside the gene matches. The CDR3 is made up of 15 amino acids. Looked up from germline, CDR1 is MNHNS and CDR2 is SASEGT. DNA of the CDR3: TGTGCCAGCAGTGAAACAGGGGGCTGGACAGATACGCAGTATTTT. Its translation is CASSETGGWTDTQYF.

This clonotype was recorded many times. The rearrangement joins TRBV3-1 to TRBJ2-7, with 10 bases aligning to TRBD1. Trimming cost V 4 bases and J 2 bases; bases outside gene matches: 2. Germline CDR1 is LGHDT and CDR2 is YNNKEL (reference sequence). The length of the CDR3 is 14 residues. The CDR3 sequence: CASSRDRGTYEQYF. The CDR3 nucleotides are TGTGCCAGCAGCCGGGACAGGGGAACCTACGAGCAGTACTTC.

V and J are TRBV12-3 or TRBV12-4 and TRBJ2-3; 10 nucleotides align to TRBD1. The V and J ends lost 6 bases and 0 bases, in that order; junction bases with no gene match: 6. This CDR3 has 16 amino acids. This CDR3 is CASRSDRGFSTDTQYF. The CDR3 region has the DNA TGTGCCAGCAGGTCGGACAGGGGGTTTAGCACAGATACGCAGTATTTT.

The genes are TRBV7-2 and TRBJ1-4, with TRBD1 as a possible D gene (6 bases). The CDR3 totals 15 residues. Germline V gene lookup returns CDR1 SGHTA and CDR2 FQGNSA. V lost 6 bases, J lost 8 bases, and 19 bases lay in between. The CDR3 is CASSGEGGLVEKLFF. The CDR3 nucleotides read TGTGCCAGCAGTGGAGAAGGGGGGCTAGTCGAAAAACTGTTTTTT.

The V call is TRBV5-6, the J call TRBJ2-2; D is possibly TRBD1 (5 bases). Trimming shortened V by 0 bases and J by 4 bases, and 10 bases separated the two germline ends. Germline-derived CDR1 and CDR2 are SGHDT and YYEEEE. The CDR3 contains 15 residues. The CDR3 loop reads CASSLDRFGTGELFF. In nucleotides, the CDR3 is TGTGCCAGCAGCTTGGACAGGTTTGGCACCGGGGAGCTGTTTTTT.

Here the CDR3 DNA reads TGTGCCAGCAGCGTAAGTCCGGGACTAGAGGCGGTCAAAAACATTCAGTACTTC. It codes for CASSVSPGLEAVKNIQYF. The chain uses TRBV9 and TRBJ2-4, with 8 bases fitting TRBD2. This CDR3 has 18 residues. Trimming at V came to 1 base and at J to 3 bases, leaving 12 bases not matched to a gene. Germline lookup yields CDR1 SGDLS and CDR2 YYNGEE. Together with reference TRBV9 and TRBJ2-4, the CDR3 gives the full variable domain: DSGVTQTPKHLITATGQRVTLRCSPRSGDLSVYWYQQSLDQGLQFLIQYYNGEERAKGNILERFSAQQFPDLHSELNLSSLELGDSALYFCASSVSPGLEAVKNIQYFGAGTRLSVL.

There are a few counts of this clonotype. The CDR3 DNA reads as TGTGCCAGCAGTTATCGGCAGCAGTACGAGCAGTACTTC. It encodes CASSYRQQYEQYF. The chain employs TRBV6-5 and TRBJ2-7; D remains unclear. V lost 3 bases to trimming and J lost 4 bases, with 10 bases between them. CDR3 length equals 13 residues. CDR1 and CDR2 from the germline V gene are MNHEY and SVGAGI.

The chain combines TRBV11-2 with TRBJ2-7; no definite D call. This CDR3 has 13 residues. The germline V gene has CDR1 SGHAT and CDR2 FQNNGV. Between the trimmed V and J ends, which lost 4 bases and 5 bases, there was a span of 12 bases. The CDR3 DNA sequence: TGTGCCAGCAGCTCGCCAAAGAACCACGAGCAGTACTTC. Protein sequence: CASSSPKNHEQYF. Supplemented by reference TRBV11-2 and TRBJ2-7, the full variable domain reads EAGVAQSPRYKIIEKRQSVAFWCNPISGHATLYWYQQILGQGPKLLIQFQNNGVVDDSQLPKDRFSAERLKGVDSTLKIQPAKLEDSAVYLCASSSPKNHEQYFGPGTRLTVT.

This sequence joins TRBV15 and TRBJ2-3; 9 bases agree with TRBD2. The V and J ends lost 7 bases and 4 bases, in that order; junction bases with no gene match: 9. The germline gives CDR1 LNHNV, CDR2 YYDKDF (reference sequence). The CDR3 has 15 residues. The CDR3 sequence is CATKRGLASADTQYF. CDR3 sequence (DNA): TGTGCCACCAAGAGGGGACTAGCATCGGCAGATACGCAGTATTTT.

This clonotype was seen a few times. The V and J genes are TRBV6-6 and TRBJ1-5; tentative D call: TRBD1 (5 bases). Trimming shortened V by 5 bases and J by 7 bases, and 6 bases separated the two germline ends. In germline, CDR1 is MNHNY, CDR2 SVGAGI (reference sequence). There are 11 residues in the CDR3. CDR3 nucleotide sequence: TGTGCCAGCAGTCAGGGACAGCCCCAGCATTTT. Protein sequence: CASSQGQPQHF.

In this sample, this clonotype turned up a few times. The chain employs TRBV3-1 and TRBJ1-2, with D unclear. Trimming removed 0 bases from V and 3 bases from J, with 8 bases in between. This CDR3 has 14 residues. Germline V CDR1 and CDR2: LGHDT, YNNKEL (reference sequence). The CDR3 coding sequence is TGTGCCAGCAGCCAAGATAGGTTCGACTATGGCTACACCTTC. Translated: CASSQDRFDYGYTF.

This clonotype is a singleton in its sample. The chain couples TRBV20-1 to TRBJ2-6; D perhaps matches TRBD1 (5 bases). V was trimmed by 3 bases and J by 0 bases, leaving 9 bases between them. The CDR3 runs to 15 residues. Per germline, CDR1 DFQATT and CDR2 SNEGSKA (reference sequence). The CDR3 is CSASRTGSGANVLTF. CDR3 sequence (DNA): TGCAGTGCTAGTAGAACAGGCTCTGGGGCCAACGTCCTGACTTTC.